These 13 T cell receptor beta chains were all obtained from the same sample, sequenced in a study of T cell responses to AZD1222 COVID-19 vaccine. TCRdb's table, derived via immunoSEQ multiplex PCR, lists solely in-frame clones and lacks some. The sample lists roughly 170,000 clones; roughly nine tenths were seen once. The input for sequencing was peripheral blood, taken on day 0 of AZD1222 vaccination. The receptors come from an adult in good health.

The V and J genes are TRBV30 and TRBJ2-3; TRBD2 matches at 9 bases. CDR3 size: 14 residues. Germline values: CDR1 GTSNPN, CDR2 SVGIG (reference sequence). With 8 bases clipped from V and 1 base from J, the junction kept 7 bases outside the gene matches. The CDR3 region has the DNA TGTGCCGGGACGCGCGGGAGGGGCACAGATACGCAGTATTTT. Amino acids: CAGTRGRGTDTQYF.

This clone was seen a few times. The chain joins TRBV28 to TRBJ1-1, with 7 bases aligning to TRBD1. Germline CDR1 MDHEN, CDR2 SYDVKM. With 8 bases clipped from V and 6 bases from J, the junction kept 15 bases outside the gene matches. The CDR3 is 15 amino acids. CDR3 amino acids: CASGGSGQPRSEAFF. The CDR3 DNA sequence: TGTGCCAGCGGAGGTTCGGGACAGCCCCGATCTGAAGCTTTCTTT.

The chain combines TRBV13 with TRBJ1-1, with 7 positions matching TRBD1. Germline CDR1 reads PRHDT; CDR2 reads FYEKMQ (reference sequence). The CDR3 covers 12 residues. The V and J ends lost 5 bases and 8 bases, in that order; junction bases with no gene match: 5. The CDR3 is CASSRRTGEAFF. The CDR3 coding sequence is TGTGCCAGCAGCCGGAGGACAGGCGAAGCTTTCTTT.

The CDR3 DNA follows: TGTGCCAGCTCACCCAGCAATCAGCCCCAGCATTTT. Its protein product is CASSPSNQPQHF. The chain couples TRBV18 to TRBJ1-5; D unclear. This CDR3 has 12 residues. The V gene's germline CDR1 is KGHSH and CDR2 LQKENI. V shed 3 bases and J shed 1 base, with 1 base lying between them.

CDR3 region: CASSPRGQLANQPQHF. In DNA, the CDR3 is TGTGCCAGCAGCCCTAGGGGGCAGCTTGCAAATCAGCCCCAGCATTTT. This chain uses TRBV28 with TRBJ1-5; 7 nucleotides agree with TRBD1. CDR1 and CDR2 from the germline V gene are MDHEN and SYDVKM. Trimming cost V 6 bases and J 4 bases; bases outside gene matches: 12. The CDR3 contains 16 residues.

This chain joins TRBV11-3 and TRBJ2-1; D call uncertain. The CDR3 is 13 residues long. The germline V and J ends were trimmed by 5 bases and 6 bases, with 11 bases remaining between them. The germline gives CDR1 SGHNT, CDR2 YENEEA. The CDR3 coding sequence is TGTGCCAGCAGCCCGACATTGCCCAATGAGCAGTTCTTC. Translation: CASSPTLPNEQFF.

This clone was picked up a small number of times. The CDR3 coding sequence is TGTGCCAGCAGTGGGGCGGGACACCGTAATGAAAAACTGTTTTTT. Protein sequence: CASSGAGHRNEKLFF. V gene TRBV28 combines with J gene TRBJ1-4, with D tentatively TRBD1 (6 bases). The CDR3 covers 15 residues. CDR1 MDHEN and CDR2 SYDVKM come from the germline V gene. With 5 bases removed from V and 4 bases from J, the gap between germline ends came to 14 bases. Drawing the rest from reference TRBV28 and TRBJ1-4, the complete variable domain is DVKVTQSSRYLVKRTGEKVFLECVQDMDHENMFWYRQDPGLGLRLIYFSYDVKMKEKGDIPEGYSVSREKKERFSLILESASTNQTSMYLCASSGAGHRNEKLFFGSGTQLSVL.

The chain combines TRBV10-1 with TRBJ1-1; D not resolved. Deletions cut 6 bases from V and 3 bases from J, with 14 bases between. The germline CDR1 and CDR2 sequences are WNHNN and SYGVQD (reference sequence). This CDR3 has 14 residues. The CDR3 reads CASSRLQSDTEAFF. The CDR3 DNA is TGCGCCAGCAGCCGGTTACAGTCCGACACTGAAGCTTTCTTT.

The chain has TRBV27 and TRBJ1-2; D is perhaps TRBD1 (5 bases). CDR3 length equals 12 residues. V gave up 5 bases and J gave up 4 bases, with 8 bases separating them. Germline V gene data show CDR1 as MNHEY and CDR2 as SMNVEV (reference sequence). CDR3 in amino acids: CASSGDLYGYTF. The CDR3 DNA is TGTGCCAGCAGTGGGGACCTCTATGGCTACACCTTC.

The chain joins TRBV5-6 to TRBJ2-1; the D gene could be TRBD1 or TRBD2 (5 bases each). The germline V gene has CDR1 SGHDT and CDR2 YYEEEE. The CDR3 extends over 17 amino acids. Deletions cut 4 bases from V and 6 bases from J, with 23 bases between. This chain's CDR3 is CASSNMNAGYGGNEQFF. CDR3 in DNA: TGTGCCAGCAGCAACATGAATGCCGGATATGGGGGCAATGAGCAGTTCTTC.

This chain links TRBV19 with TRBJ2-5; TRBD1 or TRBD2 may be the D gene (6 bases each). Trimming left V 11 bases short and J 3 bases short, with 13 bases between. Germline CDR1 and CDR2: LNHDA and SQIVND (reference sequence). The CDR3 has 12 residues. CDR3 sequence (DNA): TGTGCCGGGGGGCCCATTAAAGAGACCCAGTACTTC. This gives the protein CAGGPIKETQYF. The full variable domain, with the rest looked up from reference TRBV19 and TRBJ2-5, is DGGITQSPKYLFRKEGQNVTLSCEQNLNHDAMYWYRQDPGQGLRLIYYSQIVNDFQKGDIAEGYSVSREKKESFPLTVTSAQKNPTAFYLCAGGPIKETQYFGPGTRLLVL.

V and J are TRBV4-1 and TRBJ2-2; 9 positions agree with TRBD1. The germline V gene has CDR1 MGHRA and CDR2 YSYEKL. With 4 bases clipped from V and 5 bases from J, the junction kept 11 bases outside the gene matches. The length of the CDR3 is 17 residues. The CDR3 protein is CASSLLPGTGMTGELFF. The CDR3 nucleotides read TGCGCCAGCAGCCTACTACCCGGGACAGGGATGACCGGGGAGCTGTTTTTT.

The chain uses TRBV2 and TRBJ1-5; D is unclear. The CDR3 loop spans 14 amino acids. In germline, CDR1 is SNHLY, CDR2 FYNNEI. Trimming removed 4 bases from V and 1 base from J, with 8 bases in between. The CDR3 DNA follows: TGTGCCAGCAGTGCGGGGTGGAGCAATCAGCCCCAGCATTTT. Protein sequence: CASSAGWSNQPQHF.